This TCR beta chain was captured by sequencing in a study of cytomegalovirus exposure and HLA in healthy donors. Study-level points and caveats: CMV serostatus was the only recorded immune exposure for donors.

Note on this clone: The antigen remains undetermined.

The PCR made use of 60 Vbeta and 13 Jbeta primers. Only in-frame clones appear in the TCRdb table, and some are missing; sequencing was by immunoSEQ multiplex PCR. The sample has around 300,000 clones; about 66% are singletons. Between the trimmed V and J ends, which lost 6 bases and 1 base, there was a span of 13 bases. The CDR3 extends over 15 amino acids. CDR1 is SGHDT, CDR2 YYEEEE, per germline. This chain joins TRBV5-6 and TRBJ2-2; tentative D call: TRBD1 (5 bases). Source material: PBMCs. The receptor comes from a female donor in good health and CMV-seronegative. The CDR3 sequence: CASNLLRENTGELFF. CDR3 DNA sequence: TGTGCCAGCAACCTTCTCAGGGAGAACACCGGGGAGCTGTTTTTT.